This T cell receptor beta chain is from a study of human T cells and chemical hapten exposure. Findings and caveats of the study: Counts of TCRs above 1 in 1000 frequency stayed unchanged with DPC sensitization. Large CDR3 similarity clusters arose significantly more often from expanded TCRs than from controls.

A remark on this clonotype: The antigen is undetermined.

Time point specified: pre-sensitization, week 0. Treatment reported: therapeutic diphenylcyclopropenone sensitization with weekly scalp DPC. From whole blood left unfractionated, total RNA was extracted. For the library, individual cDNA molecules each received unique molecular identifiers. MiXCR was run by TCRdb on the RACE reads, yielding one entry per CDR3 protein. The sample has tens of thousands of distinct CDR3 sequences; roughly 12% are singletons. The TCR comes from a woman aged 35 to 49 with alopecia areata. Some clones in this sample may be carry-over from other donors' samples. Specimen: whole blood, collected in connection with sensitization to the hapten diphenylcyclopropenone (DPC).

The chain's CDR3 is CSARDSGNEKLFF. The CDR3 nucleotides are TGCAGTGCTAGGGACAGCGGCAATGAAAAACTGTTTTTT. The rearrangement links TRBV20-1 to TRBJ1-4; possible D gene TRBD1, 6 bases. Germline assignment: CDR1 DFQATT and CDR2 SNEGSKA (reference sequence). This CDR3 is 13 amino acids long. Trimming left V 3 bases short and J 5 bases short, with 10 bases between.